This record concerns one TCR beta chain sequence. Sequenced by immunoSEQ multiplex PCR; TCRdb stores in-frame clones only, minus some. The table has around 190,000 clones, roughly 82% seen once. The data originate from a study of blood T cell repertoires in COVID-19. Germline CDR1 and CDR2: SGHTA and FQGNSA. The V gene lost 5 bases and the J gene lost 4 bases, with 14 bases spanning the gap. This CDR3 comprises 14 residues. This sequence joins TRBV7-2 and TRBJ2-5; D is possibly TRBD2 (6 bases). Sequencing used peripheral blood. The receptor's source is a woman aged 55-75 years with COVID-19, enrolled during active disease. The CDR3 spells CASSPVGGVETQYF. In DNA, the CDR3 is TGTGCCAGCAGCCCCGTCGGAGGGGTAGAGACCCAGTACTTC.